The T cell receptor beta chain under discussion was sequenced for a study of T cells in Graves' hyperthyroidism and ophthalmopathy. Amplified regions were TCR beta CDR3 sequences from RNA transcripts. First-round RT-PCR with HTBI primers amplified the TCR CDR3 region. Each CDR3 protein is one row after TCRdb ran MiXCR on the multiplex PCR reads. The sample gives hundreds of thousands of distinct CDR3 sequences, approximately 16% of which show up once; 18% is in the top ten. Study outcomes and limitations: A model of 13 V-J features distinguished ophthalmopathy from stable hyperthyroidism.

Trimming shortened V by 3 bases and J by 1 base, and 12 bases separated the two germline ends. The CDR3 loop spans 14 amino acids. Germline CDR1 DFQATT, CDR2 SNEGSKA (reference sequence). On this clonotype itself: The antigen remains unidentified.

Newly diagnosed hyperthyroidism, duration under 2 months, in patients aged 18 to 65. The PBMCs studied were ones that came from 8.5 to 10 ml fresh peripheral blood. The sequenced sample was blood. V usage is TRBV20-1 and J usage is TRBJ1-1; unclear D gene. The receptor comes from a woman under 30 with Graves' hyperthyroidism. The CDR3 reads CSARGSDTNTEAFF. The CDR3 region has the DNA TGCAGTGCTAGGGGCTCTGACACGAACACTGAAGCTTTCTTT.